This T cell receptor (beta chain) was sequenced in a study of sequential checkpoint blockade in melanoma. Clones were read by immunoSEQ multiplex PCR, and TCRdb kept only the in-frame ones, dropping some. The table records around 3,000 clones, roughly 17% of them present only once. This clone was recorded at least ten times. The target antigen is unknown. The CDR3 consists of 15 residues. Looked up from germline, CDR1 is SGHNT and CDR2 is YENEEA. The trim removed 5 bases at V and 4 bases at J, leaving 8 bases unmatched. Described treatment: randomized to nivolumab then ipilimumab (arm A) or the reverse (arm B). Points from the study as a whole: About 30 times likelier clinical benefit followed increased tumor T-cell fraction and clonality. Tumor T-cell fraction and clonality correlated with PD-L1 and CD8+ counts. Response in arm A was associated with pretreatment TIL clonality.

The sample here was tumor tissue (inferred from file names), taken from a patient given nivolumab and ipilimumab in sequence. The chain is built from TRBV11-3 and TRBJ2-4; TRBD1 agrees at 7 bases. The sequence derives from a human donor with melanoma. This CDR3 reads CASSPNRGQKNIQYF. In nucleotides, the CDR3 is TGTGCCAGCAGCCCGAATAGGGGACAGAAAAACATTCAGTACTTC.